A selection of T cell receptor beta chains follows, all from one sample in a study of CD8 T cells in ankylosing spondylitis. TCRdb itself ran the 5' RACE reads through MiXCR, one entry per CDR3 protein. The sample shows approximately 440,000 distinct CDR3 sequences, more than 15% of them seen only once. Material for sequencing was blood, either unsorted or a sorted T cell fraction (not recorded which). These receptors were collected from a male donor with ankylosing spondylitis. CDR3s include the opening cysteine and the closing phenylalanine or tryptophan. A D gene is named only where the DNA matches it firmly. The size field is filled for only some rows; it gives once, few, many or a size class.

d_call	v_call	j_call	clone_size	cdr3_nt	cdr3_aa
TRBD1	TRBV12-3/TRBV12-4	TRBJ1-1	.	TGTGCCAGCAGTTCCAGGGGGCGGCTCACTGAAGCTTTCTTT	CASSSRGRLTEAFF
.	TRBV9	TRBJ2-3	few	TGTGCCAGCAGCGTCAATGTTCTAGGGGCCACAGATACGCAGTATTTT	CASSVNVLGATDTQYF
.	TRBV2	TRBJ1-6	.	TGTGCCAGCACGGAATTCGTCTCCTATAATTCACCCCTCCACTTT	CASTEFVSYNSPLHF
.	TRBV12-3/TRBV12-4	TRBJ1-1	few	TGTGCCAGCATAGAAGCCGGGACAACGGGCTTGTGGGCTTTCTTT	CASIEAGTTGLWAFF
.	TRBV20-1	TRBJ2-2	.	TGCAGTGCTAGAGCCGGGCGTGGGGGGGAGCTGTTTTTT	CSARAGRGGELFF
.	TRBV5-1	TRBJ1-5	.	TGCGCCAGCAGCTTGGAAGGGATCCCCAATCAGCCCCAGCATTTT	CASSLEGIPNQPQHF
TRBD1	TRBV20-1	TRBJ2-7	few	TGCAGTGCTATGACAGGGGGGGCCTACGAGCAGTACTTC	CSAMTGGAYEQYF
TRBD1	TRBV2	TRBJ1-6	many	TGTGCCAGCAGAGTAGGGGGCGGGTCACCCCTCCACTTT	CASRVGGGSPLHF
.	TRBV9	TRBJ2-5	.	TGTGCCAGCAGCTACAGAGGAGAGTGGGAGACCCAGTACTTC	CASSYRGEWETQYF
.	TRBV12-3/TRBV12-4	TRBJ1-1	many	TGTGCCAGCAGTTTCAGGGCAGAGAACACTGAAGCTTTCTTT	CASSFRAENTEAFF
TRBD1	TRBV7-9	TRBJ1-1	few	TGTGCCAGCAGCTCCACAGGGGCAGGAAATGAAGCTTTCTTT	CASSSTGAGNEAFF
.	TRBV5-1	TRBJ1-2	.	TGCGCCAGCAGCCCTCAAGGGGGGCAGGGCTATGGCTACACCTTC	CASSPQGGQGYGYTF
.	TRBV20-1	TRBJ1-1	.	TGCAGTGCCCGAAGATGGGCGTTGAACACTGAAGCTTTCTTT	CSARRWALNTEAFF
.	TRBV20-1	TRBJ2-3	.	TGCAGTATAACCCGGGACTTAGATACGCAGTATTTT	CSITRDLDTQYF
TRBD2	TRBV28	TRBJ2-1	.	TGTGCCAGCAAACGGACTAGCGGATACAATGAGCAGTTCTTC	CASKRTSGYNEQFF
TRBD1	TRBV27	TRBJ2-7	.	TGTGCCAGCAGCCCACGACAGGGGACCTACGAGCAGTACTTC	CASSPRQGTYEQYF
.	TRBV20-1	TRBJ1-3	.	TGCAGTGCTAGAGATCCGCGGAGCTCTGGAAACACCATATATTTT	CSARDPRSSGNTIYF
.	TRBV5-6	TRBJ1-2	few	TGTGCCAGCAGTCTGGAATGGAATGGCTACACCTTC	CASSLEWNGYTF
.	TRBV4-1	TRBJ1-3	.	TGCGCCAGCTCCCATCGGCCGGAAGCAGGAAACACCATATATTTT	CASSHRPEAGNTIYF
TRBD1	TRBV19	TRBJ2-7	.	TGTGCCTGTTACCCGGGACAGGGGTACGAGCAGTACTTC	CACYPGQGYEQYF
.	TRBV28	TRBJ1-1	.	TGTGCCAGCAGTGCGATTCCCCCCCTGGCTTTCTTT	CASSAIPPLAFF
.	TRBV7-2	TRBJ1-5	few	TGTGCCAGCAGCTTTCTGGGAAATAGCAATCAGCCCCAGCATTTT	CASSFLGNSNQPQHF
TRBD2	TRBV7-2	TRBJ2-5	.	TGTGCCAGCAGCTTAACCAGCGGGAGAGTTCGAGAGACCCAGTACTTC	CASSLTSGRVRETQYF
.	TRBV7-9	TRBJ2-7	many	TGTGCCGTTCGTACCGGGACACAATACGAGCAGTACTTC	CAVRTGTQYEQYF
TRBD1	TRBV28	TRBJ1-1	few	TGTGCCAGCAGTTCATCGACAGGGAGGAACACTGAAGCTTTCTTT	CASSSSTGRNTEAFF
.	TRBV7-2	TRBJ2-3	few	TGTGCCAGCAGCTTCGAAACCGGGAATACGCAGTATTTT	CASSFETGNTQYF
.	TRBV2	TRBJ2-5	.	TGTGCCAGCAGCTACAGTTGGGAGACCCAGTACTTC	CASSYSWETQYF
.	TRBV20-1	TRBJ2-7	.	TGCAGTGCTAGAGGGGATTGGTGGACTTCAGTCCCCTACGAGCAGTACTTC	CSARGDWWTSVPYEQYF
.	TRBV20-1	TRBJ2-5	.	TGCAGTGCTAGCCTCACTCAAGAGACCCAGTACTTC	CSASLTQETQYF
.	TRBV4-2	TRBJ1-2	.	TGTGCCAGCACCGTATGGGAGGGGGCTAACTATGGCTACACCTTC	CASTVWEGANYGYTF
TRBD2	TRBV6-2/TRBV6-3	TRBJ2-2	.	TGTGCCAGCAGTACAGGGGGACTAGCGAGAAACACCGGGGAGCTGTTTTTT	CASSTGGLARNTGELFF
TRBD1	TRBV24-1	TRBJ2-2	many	TGTGCCACCAGTAACCGGGACAGCAGATACACCGGGGAGCTGTTTTTT	CATSNRDSRYTGELFF
TRBD2	TRBV20-1	TRBJ2-7	.	TGCAGTGCCCCAGAAAGACTAGCGGGAGGCGGATCTCCCTACGAGCAGTACTTC	CSAPERLAGGGSPYEQYF
.	TRBV11-2	TRBJ2-5	many	TGTGCCAGCAGCCTGAGGTCGGGGGCGGTTCTCATCGGAGAGACCCAGTACTTC	CASSLRSGAVLIGETQYF
TRBD1	TRBV2	TRBJ1-1	.	TGTGCCAGCAGTGGCGTGACAGGGACTGAAGCTTTCTTT	CASSGVTGTEAFF
.	TRBV5-8	TRBJ1-2	.	TGTGCCAGCACGGGGGGTTGGGGTAACTATGGCTACACCTTC	CASTGGWGNYGYTF
.	TRBV18	TRBJ1-5	.	TGTGCCAGCTCACCAAGTCCTTATCAGCCCCAGCATTTT	CASSPSPYQPQHF
TRBD2	TRBV5-4	TRBJ2-1	.	TGTGCCAGCAGCGGTGCTGGGGCTCGGCTAGCGGGAGAGGGTGAGCAGTTCTTC	CASSGAGARLAGEGEQFF
TRBD1	TRBV6-5	TRBJ1-6	.	TGTGCCAGCAGTTACCGACAGGGAGCCAATTCACCCCTCCACTTT	CASSYRQGANSPLHF
.	TRBV18	TRBJ2-7	.	TGTGCCAGCTCACAACGACAGGAGAGTGCCTACGAGCAGTACTTC	CASSQRQESAYEQYF
TRBD2	TRBV7-8	TRBJ2-1	.	TGTGCCAGCAGACCTGGACTAGCGGGAGACTATGAGCAGTTCTTC	CASRPGLAGDYEQFF
TRBD2	TRBV20-1	TRBJ2-5	.	TGCAGTGCTCACCCAGCGGGGGGGCGACAAGAGACCCAGTACTTC	CSAHPAGGRQETQYF
TRBD2	TRBV12-3/TRBV12-4	TRBJ2-3	.	TGTGCCAGCAACCGGGGGAGGGGCACAGATACGCAGTATTTT	CASNRGRGTDTQYF
.	TRBV3-1	TRBJ1-5	.	TGTGCCAGCAGCCAAGCCGGGGGCGGCAATCAGCCCCAGCATTTT	CASSQAGGGNQPQHF
TRBD2	TRBV27	TRBJ2-3	.	TGTGCCAGCAGTTTATGGGGACTAGCGGAGCTGACTAGCACAGATACGCAGTATTTT	CASSLWGLAELTSTDTQYF
.	TRBV5-1	TRBJ2-3	.	TGCGCCAGCAGCTTGGGACTAGAGGCAGATACGCAGTATTTT	CASSLGLEADTQYF
.	TRBV20-1	TRBJ1-3	.	TGCAGTGCTAGAGACGGGACCGTGGGGGGAAACACCATATATTTT	CSARDGTVGGNTIYF
TRBD2	TRBV7-6	TRBJ2-3	few	TGTGCCAGCAGCCGCGGGGTGCAGCGGGGGTACCCAGATACGCAGTATTTT	CASSRGVQRGYPDTQYF
TRBD2	TRBV20-1	TRBJ2-5	.	TGCAGTGCTAGGGACCCACTAGCGGGGGCTAAAGAGACCCAGTACTTC	CSARDPLAGAKETQYF
TRBD2	TRBV11-2	TRBJ2-1	.	TGTGCCAGCGCTTCGGGACTAGCTTACAATGAGCAGTTCTTC	CASASGLAYNEQFF
.	TRBV2	TRBJ2-1	.	TGTGCCAGCAGGACGCAGGTCGGGAATGAGCAGTTCTTC	CASRTQVGNEQFF
TRBD1	TRBV9	TRBJ1-5	few	TGTGCCAGCAGCGCCACAGGGGGCTATCAGCCCCAGCATTTT	CASSATGGYQPQHF
TRBD1	TRBV27	TRBJ2-2	.	TGTGCCAGCAGTCCACGACAGGGTTTCGGGGAGCTGTTTTTT	CASSPRQGFGELFF
.	TRBV20-1	TRBJ1-2	few	TGCAGTGCTAGAAAAACATCTAACTATGGCTACACCTTC	CSARKTSNYGYTF
.	TRBV5-1	TRBJ2-5	few	TGCGCCAGCAGTCTCGCGCTGACGCCAAACGAAGAGACCCAGTACTTC	CASSLALTPNEETQYF
.	TRBV27	TRBJ2-2	few	TGTGCCAGCAAGCCAGGGAACACCGGGGAGCTGTTTTTT	CASKPGNTGELFF
.	TRBV18	TRBJ2-7	many	TGTGCCAGCTCACCGACTGGTGTTGGCGAGCAGTACTTC	CASSPTGVGEQYF
TRBD1	TRBV30	TRBJ2-3	.	TGTGCCTGGAGTAGGGGGCATGAAGATACGCAGTATTTT	CAWSRGHEDTQYF
.	TRBV21-1	TRBJ2-3	few	TGTGCCAGCAGCAAAGAATGGGCCCCGGAGGGAACAGATACGCAGTATTTT	CASSKEWAPEGTDTQYF